The 12 T cell receptor beta chains given below trace back to one sample, sequenced in a study of blood T cell repertoires in COVID-19. Here immunoSEQ multiplex PCR was the method, and the copy in TCRdb shows in-frame clones only, minus some. The table shows 250,000 to 400,000 clones, with more than 90% occurring only once. Sequencing was performed on PBMCs or T cells enriched from blood (not recorded which). The source of these receptors is a man aged 60 to 75 who had recovered from COVID-19.

This clone was counted once. V gene TRBV6-2 or TRBV6-3 combines with J gene TRBJ2-1; 11 bases match TRBD1. V shed 2 bases and J 5 bases; nucleotides not matched to a gene: 17. CDR1 and CDR2 from the germline V gene are MNHEY and SVGEGT. CDR3 length equals 20 residues. The CDR3 sequence: CASSYPPGQGDPRIHNEQFF. CDR3 DNA sequence: TGTGCCAGCAGTTACCCTCCGGGACAGGGGGACCCTAGAATACACAATGAGCAGTTCTTC.

The J gene is TRBJ1-1, the V gene TRBV27; weak D call: TRBD1 (6 bases). The CDR3 is 17 residues long. Germline CDR1 and CDR2: MNHEY and SMNVEV (reference sequence). Trimming pared 3 bases from V and 4 bases from J, leaving 21 bases between. CDR3 amino acids: CASSLFGQVLGGTEAFF. In nucleotides, the CDR3 is TGTGCCAGCAGTTTGTTTGGGCAGGTCCTAGGGGGCACTGAAGCTTTCTTT.

The CDR3 protein is CAISHISGNTIYF. The CDR3 DNA is TGTGCCATCAGCCACATCTCTGGAAACACCATATATTTT. The V call is TRBV6-5, the J call TRBJ1-3; D remains unclear. V lost 10 bases to trimming and J lost 0 bases, with 10 bases between them. There are 13 residues in the CDR3. In germline, CDR1 is MNHEY, CDR2 SVGAGI.

The J gene is TRBJ2-2, the V gene TRBV18, with TRBD1 matching 10 bases. The CDR3 runs to 16 residues. CDR1 KGHSH and CDR2 LQKENI come from the germline V gene. The trim removed 3 bases at V and 3 bases at J, leaving 4 bases unmatched. Written as DNA, the CDR3 is TGTGCCAGCTCACCTAGAGGGACAGGGGACACCGGGGAGCTGTTTTTT. As protein: CASSPRGTGDTGELFF. Looking up the rest from reference TRBV18 and TRBJ2-2 gives the full variable domain: NAGVMQNPRHLVRRRGQEARLRCSPMKGHSHVYWYRQLPEEGLKFMVYLQKENIIDESGMPKERFSAEFPKEGPSILRIQQVVRGDSAAYFCASSPRGTGDTGELFFGEGSRLTVL.

The chain combines TRBV7-6 with TRBJ2-5; D call uncertain. Germline lookup yields CDR1 SGHVS and CDR2 FNYEAQ. The CDR3 is 13 residues long. Between the trimmed V and J ends, which lost 1 base and 4 bases, there was a span of 7 bases. The CDR3 sequence is CASSLGSGETQYF. DNA for the CDR3: TGTGCCAGCAGCTTAGGTTCCGGAGAGACCCAGTACTTC.

The J gene is TRBJ2-3, the V gene TRBV30; the match to TRBD2 covers 10 bases. Germline V gives CDR1 GTSNPN, CDR2 SVGIG (reference sequence). The CDR3 runs 16 residues. V gave up 1 base and J gave up 5 bases; unmatched junction bases: 9. The CDR3 nucleotides are TGTGCCTGGAGTGCCTACTGGGTAGCGGGGGGAGATACGCAGTATTTT. This codes for CAWSAYWVAGGDTQYF.

V and J are TRBV5-4 and TRBJ1-1, with D possibly being TRBD1 (6 bases). Looked up from germline, CDR1 is SGHNT and CDR2 is YYREEE (reference sequence). The V and J ends lost 4 bases and 0 bases respectively, with 16 bases between them. The CDR3 length is 16 residues. CDR3 in DNA: TGTGCCAGCAGCGAGGGACACCCCCCTATGAACACTGAAGCTTTCTTT. Translating gives CASSEGHPPMNTEAFF.

CDR3 loop: CASRGTLGGKLFF. CDR3 sequence (DNA): TGTGCCAGCAGAGGGACGTTGGGGGGAAAACTGTTTTTT. The V gene is TRBV6-5, the J gene TRBJ1-4, with D maybe TRBD1 (5 bases). CDR1 MNHEY and CDR2 SVGAGI come from the germline V gene. Trimming cost V 6 bases and J 10 bases, with 15 bases left between them. The CDR3 is 13 residues long.

The genes are TRBV3-1 (or the pseudogene TRBV3-2) and TRBJ2-7; D is unresolved. The CDR3 length is 14 residues. V shed 4 bases and J shed 2 bases, with 12 bases lying between them. In germline, CDR1 is LGHDT, CDR2 YNNKEL (reference sequence). In nucleotides, the CDR3 is TGTGCCAGCAGCCCAGGAACCACCGCCTACGAGCAGTACTTC. This sequence encodes CASSPGTTAYEQYF.

The J gene is TRBJ2-5, the V gene TRBV7-9; 9 bases are shared with TRBD2. Germline V gene data show CDR1 as SEHNR and CDR2 as FQNEAQ (reference sequence). This CDR3 is built from 16 residues. J gave up 4 bases and V 2 bases, and 8 bases lay outside the gene matches. The CDR3 spells CASSLIAGGGAETQYF. CDR3 DNA sequence: TGTGCCAGCAGCTTAATTGCGGGCGGGGGGGCAGAGACCCAGTACTTC.

This rearrangement joins TRBV3-1 (or the pseudogene TRBV3-2) to TRBJ1-4; 7 bases are a match to TRBD1. The CDR3 has 17 amino acids. Germline-derived CDR1 and CDR2 are LGHDT and YNNKEL (reference sequence). J was trimmed by 8 bases and V by 0 bases; bases with no gene match: 12. The CDR3 nucleotides read TGTGCCAGCAGCCAAGATCTTTTGACAGGGCTGGAAGAAAAACTGTTTTTT. Its protein is CASSQDLLTGLEEKLFF.

The chain is built from TRBV4-3 and TRBJ1-3, with unresolved D. Germline V gene lookup returns CDR1 LGHNA and CDR2 YSLEER. The V gene lost 4 bases and the J gene lost 3 bases, with 16 bases spanning the gap. This CDR3 region has 16 residues. CDR3 nucleotides: TGCGCCAGCAGCCCCGAGGTACGGGCGGGTGGAAACACCATATATTTT. It yields the protein CASSPEVRAGGNTIYF.